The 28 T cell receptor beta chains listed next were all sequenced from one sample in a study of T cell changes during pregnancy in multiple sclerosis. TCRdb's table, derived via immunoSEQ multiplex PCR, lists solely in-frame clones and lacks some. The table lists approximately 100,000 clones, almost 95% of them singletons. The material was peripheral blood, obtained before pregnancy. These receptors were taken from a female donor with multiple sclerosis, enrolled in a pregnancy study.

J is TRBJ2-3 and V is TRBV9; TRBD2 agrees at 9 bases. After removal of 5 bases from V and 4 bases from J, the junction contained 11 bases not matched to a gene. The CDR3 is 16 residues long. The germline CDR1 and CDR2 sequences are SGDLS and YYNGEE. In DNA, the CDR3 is TGTGCCAGCAGTCAAGGCCCGGCGGGAGGGTCAGATACGCAGTATTTT. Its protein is CASSQGPAGGSDTQYF.

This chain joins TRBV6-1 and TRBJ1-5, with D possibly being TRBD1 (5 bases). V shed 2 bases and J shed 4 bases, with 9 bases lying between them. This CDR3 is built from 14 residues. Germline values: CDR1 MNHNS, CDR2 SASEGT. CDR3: CASSEKGWNQPQHF. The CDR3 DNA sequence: TGTGCCAGCAGTGAAAAGGGGTGGAATCAGCCCCAGCATTTT.

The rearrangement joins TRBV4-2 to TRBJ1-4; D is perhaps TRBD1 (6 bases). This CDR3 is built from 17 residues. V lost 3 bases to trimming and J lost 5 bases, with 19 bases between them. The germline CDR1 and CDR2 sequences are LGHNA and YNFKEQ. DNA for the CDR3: TGTGCCAGCAGCCAGGGCACTTCGGACAGACAAAATGAAAAACTGTTTTTT. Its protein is CASSQGTSDRQNEKLFF.

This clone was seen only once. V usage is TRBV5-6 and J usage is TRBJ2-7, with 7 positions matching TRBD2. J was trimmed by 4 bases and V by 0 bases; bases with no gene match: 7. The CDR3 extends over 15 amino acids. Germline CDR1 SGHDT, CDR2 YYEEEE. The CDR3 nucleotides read TGTGCCAGCAGCTTGGGCGGGAGAAAAGCGTACGAGCAGTACTTC. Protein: CASSLGGRKAYEQYF.

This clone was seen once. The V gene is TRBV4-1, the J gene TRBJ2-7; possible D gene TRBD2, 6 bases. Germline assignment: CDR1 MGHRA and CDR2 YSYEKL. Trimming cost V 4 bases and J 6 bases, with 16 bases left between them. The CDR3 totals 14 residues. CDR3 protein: CASSPSPGEREQYF. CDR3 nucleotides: TGCGCCAGCAGCCCCTCCCCGGGAGAACGCGAGCAGTACTTC.

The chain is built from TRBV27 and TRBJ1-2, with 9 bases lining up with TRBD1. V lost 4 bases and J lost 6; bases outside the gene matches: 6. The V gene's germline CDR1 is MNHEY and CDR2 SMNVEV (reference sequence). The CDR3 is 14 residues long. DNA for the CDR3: TGTGCCAGCAGTTGGACGGGACAGGGAAATGGCTACACCTTC. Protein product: CASSWTGQGNGYTF.

CDR3 DNA: TGTGCCAGCAGTTTATCAAAAGCCAGGGGCACAGATACGCAGTATTTT. Translation: CASSLSKARGTDTQYF. The rearrangement joins TRBV27 to TRBJ2-3, with D perhaps matching TRBD1 (5 bases). Trimming pared 0 bases from V and 1 base from J, leaving 11 bases between. The length of the CDR3 is 16 residues. CDR1 and CDR2 from the germline V gene are MNHEY and SMNVEV (reference sequence).

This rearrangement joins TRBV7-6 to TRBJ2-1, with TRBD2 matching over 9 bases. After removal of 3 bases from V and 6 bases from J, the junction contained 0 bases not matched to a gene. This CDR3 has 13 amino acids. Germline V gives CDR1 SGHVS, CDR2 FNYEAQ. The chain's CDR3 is CASSLGLANEQFF. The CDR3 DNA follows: TGTGCCAGCAGCTTGGGACTAGCCAATGAGCAGTTCTTC.

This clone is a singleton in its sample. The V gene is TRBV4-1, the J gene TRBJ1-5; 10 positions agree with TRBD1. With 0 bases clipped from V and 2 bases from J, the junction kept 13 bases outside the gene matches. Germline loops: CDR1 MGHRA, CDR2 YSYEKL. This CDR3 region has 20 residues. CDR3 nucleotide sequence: TGCGCCAGCAGCCAAGAGTTCCCGGGACAGGGGATGTTTGGCAATCAGCCCCAGCATTTT. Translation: CASSQEFPGQGMFGNQPQHF.

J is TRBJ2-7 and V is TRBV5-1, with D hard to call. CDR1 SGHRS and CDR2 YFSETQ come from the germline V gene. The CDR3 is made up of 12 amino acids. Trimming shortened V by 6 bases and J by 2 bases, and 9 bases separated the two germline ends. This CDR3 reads CASTDNAYEQYF. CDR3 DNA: TGCGCCAGCACCGACAATGCCTACGAGCAGTACTTC.

The CDR3 nucleotides read TGTGCCAGCAGGCGGACAGGGGCCTACGAGCAGTACTTC. Translating gives CASRRTGAYEQYF. The chain links TRBV14 to TRBJ2-7, with TRBD1 matching 9 bases. Germline values: CDR1 SGHDN, CDR2 FVKESK. This CDR3 is 13 amino acids long. V shed 6 bases and J 2 bases; nucleotides not matched to a gene: 2.

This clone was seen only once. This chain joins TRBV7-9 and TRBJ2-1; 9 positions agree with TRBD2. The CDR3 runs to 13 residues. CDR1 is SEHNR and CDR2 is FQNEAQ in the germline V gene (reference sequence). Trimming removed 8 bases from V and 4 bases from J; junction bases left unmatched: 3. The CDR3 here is CASGTSSYNEQFF. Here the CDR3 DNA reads TGTGCCAGCGGGACTAGCAGTTACAATGAGCAGTTCTTC.

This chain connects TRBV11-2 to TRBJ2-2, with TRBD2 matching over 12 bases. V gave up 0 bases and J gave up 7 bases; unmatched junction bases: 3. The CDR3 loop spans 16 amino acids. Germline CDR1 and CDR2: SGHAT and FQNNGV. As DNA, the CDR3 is TGTGCCAGCAGCTTAGATCTAGCGGGAGGGGACGGGGAGCTGTTTTTT. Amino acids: CASSLDLAGGDGELFF.

This CDR3 is CASSLHTSSGNTIYF. Written as DNA, the CDR3 is TGCGCCAGCAGCTTGCACACCAGCTCTGGAAACACCATATATTTT. The chain recombines TRBV5-1 with TRBJ1-3; no clear D gene. This CDR3 is built from 15 residues. The germline CDR1 and CDR2 sequences are SGHRS and YFSETQ. V shed 1 base and J shed 0 bases, with 8 bases lying between them.

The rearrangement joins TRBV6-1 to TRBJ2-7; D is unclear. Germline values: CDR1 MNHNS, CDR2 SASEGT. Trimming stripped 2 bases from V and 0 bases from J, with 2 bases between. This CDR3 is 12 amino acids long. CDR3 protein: CASSELSYEQYF. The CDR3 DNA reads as TGTGCCAGCAGTGAACTCTCCTACGAGCAGTACTTC.

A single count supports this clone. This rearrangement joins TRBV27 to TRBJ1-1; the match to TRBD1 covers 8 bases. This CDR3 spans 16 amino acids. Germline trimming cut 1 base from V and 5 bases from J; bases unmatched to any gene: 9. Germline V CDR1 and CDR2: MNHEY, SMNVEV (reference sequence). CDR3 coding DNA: TGTGCCAGCAGTTTATTTGCAGGGGGCGATCAAACTGAAGCTTTCTTT. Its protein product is CASSLFAGGDQTEAFF.

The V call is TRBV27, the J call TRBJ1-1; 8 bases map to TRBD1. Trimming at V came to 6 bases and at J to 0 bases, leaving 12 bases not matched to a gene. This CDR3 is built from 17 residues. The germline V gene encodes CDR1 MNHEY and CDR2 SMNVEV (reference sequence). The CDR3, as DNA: TGTGCCAGCAGGCGAGGGACAGGTCCTCCCATGAACACTGAAGCTTTCTTT. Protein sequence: CASRRGTGPPMNTEAFF.

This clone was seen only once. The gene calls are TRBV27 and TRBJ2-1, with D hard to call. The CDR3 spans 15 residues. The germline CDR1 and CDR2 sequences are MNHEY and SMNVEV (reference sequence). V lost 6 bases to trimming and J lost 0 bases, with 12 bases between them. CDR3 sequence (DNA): TGTGCCAGCAGCCCGGGTGATGCCTCCTACAATGAGCAGTTCTTC. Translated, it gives CASSPGDASYNEQFF.

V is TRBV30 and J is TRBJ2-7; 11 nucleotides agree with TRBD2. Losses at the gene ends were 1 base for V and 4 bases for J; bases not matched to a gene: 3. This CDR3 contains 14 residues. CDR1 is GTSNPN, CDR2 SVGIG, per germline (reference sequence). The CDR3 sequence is CAWSELAGAYEQYF. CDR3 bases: TGTGCCTGGAGTGAACTAGCGGGAGCTTACGAGCAGTACTTC.

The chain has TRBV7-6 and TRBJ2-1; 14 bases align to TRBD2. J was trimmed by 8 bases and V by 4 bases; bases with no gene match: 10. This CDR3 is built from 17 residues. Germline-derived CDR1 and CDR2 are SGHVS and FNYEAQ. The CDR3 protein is CASSSDGLAGGGDEQFF. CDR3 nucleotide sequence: TGTGCCAGCAGCTCTGACGGACTAGCGGGGGGCGGCGATGAGCAGTTCTTC.

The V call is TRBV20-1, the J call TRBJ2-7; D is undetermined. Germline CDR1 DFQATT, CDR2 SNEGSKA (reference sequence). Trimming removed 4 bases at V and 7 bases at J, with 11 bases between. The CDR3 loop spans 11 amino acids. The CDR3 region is CSAMKFQEQYF. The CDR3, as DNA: TGCAGTGCTATGAAGTTCCAGGAGCAGTACTTC.

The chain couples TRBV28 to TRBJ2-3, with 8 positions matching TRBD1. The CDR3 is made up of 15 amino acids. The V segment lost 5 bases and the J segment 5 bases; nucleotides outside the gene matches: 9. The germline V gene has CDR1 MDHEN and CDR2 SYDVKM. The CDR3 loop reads CASSTRTGYGDTQYF. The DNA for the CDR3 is TGTGCCAGCAGTACCCGGACAGGGTACGGAGATACGCAGTATTTT. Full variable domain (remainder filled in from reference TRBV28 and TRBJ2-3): DVKVTQSSRYLVKRTGEKVFLECVQDMDHENMFWYRQDPGLGLRLIYFSYDVKMKEKGDIPEGYSVSREKKERFSLILESASTNQTSMYLCASSTRTGYGDTQYFGPGTRLTVL.

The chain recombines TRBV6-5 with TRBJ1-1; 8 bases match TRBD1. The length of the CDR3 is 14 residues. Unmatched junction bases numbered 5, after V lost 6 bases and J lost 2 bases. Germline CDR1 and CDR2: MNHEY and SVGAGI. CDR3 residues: CASRETGGNTEAFF. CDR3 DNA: TGTGCCAGCAGGGAAACAGGGGGAAACACTGAAGCTTTCTTT.

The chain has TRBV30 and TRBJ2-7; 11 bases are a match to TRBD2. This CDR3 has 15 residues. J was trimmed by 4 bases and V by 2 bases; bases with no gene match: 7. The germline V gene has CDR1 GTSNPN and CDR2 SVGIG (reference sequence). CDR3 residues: CAWSYASGRMYEQYF. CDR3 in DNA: TGTGCCTGGAGTTATGCTAGCGGGAGGATGTACGAGCAGTACTTC.

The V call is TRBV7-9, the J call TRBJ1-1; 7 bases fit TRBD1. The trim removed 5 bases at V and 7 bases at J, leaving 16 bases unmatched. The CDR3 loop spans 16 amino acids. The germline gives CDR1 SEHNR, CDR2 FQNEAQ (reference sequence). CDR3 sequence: CASSQRDRITTNEAFF. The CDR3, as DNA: TGTGCCAGCAGCCAACGGGACAGAATAACTACCAATGAAGCTTTCTTT.

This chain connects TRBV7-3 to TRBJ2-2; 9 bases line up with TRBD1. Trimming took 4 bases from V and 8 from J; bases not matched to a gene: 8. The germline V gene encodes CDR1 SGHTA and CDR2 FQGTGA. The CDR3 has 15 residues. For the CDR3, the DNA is TGTGCCAGCAGCTCACCGGGACAGGGAATAGGGGAGCTGTTTTTT. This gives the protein CASSSPGQGIGELFF.

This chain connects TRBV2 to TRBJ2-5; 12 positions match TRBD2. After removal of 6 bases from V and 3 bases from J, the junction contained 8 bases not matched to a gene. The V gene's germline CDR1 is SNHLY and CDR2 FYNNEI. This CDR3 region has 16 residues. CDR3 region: CASRTRASGREETQYF. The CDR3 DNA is TGTGCCAGCAGGACCCGAGCTAGCGGGAGGGAAGAGACCCAGTACTTC. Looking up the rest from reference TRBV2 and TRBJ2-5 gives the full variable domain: EPEVTQTPSHQVTQMGQEVILRCVPISNHLYFYWYRQILGQKVEFLVSFYNNEISEKSEIFDDQFSVERPDGSNFTLKIRSTKLEDSAMYFCASRTRASGREETQYFGPGTRLLVL.

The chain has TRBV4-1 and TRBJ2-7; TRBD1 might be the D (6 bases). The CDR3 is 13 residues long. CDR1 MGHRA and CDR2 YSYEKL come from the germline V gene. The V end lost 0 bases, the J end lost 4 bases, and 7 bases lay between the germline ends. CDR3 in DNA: TGCGCCAGCAGCCAAGACGACAGGTACGAGCAGTACTTC. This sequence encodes CASSQDDRYEQYF.